This T cell receptor (beta chain) was sequenced for a study of Ad26.COV2.S vaccination and SARS-CoV-2 variants. Study-level background: A COV1001 Ad26.COV2.S trial-arm participant provided the sample.

The treatment: around 19 received Ad26.COV2.S at low or high dose, single or two shots; roughly five received placebo; per-sample allocation not given. Sampling happened 63 days after the first vaccine or placebo injection. In the vaccine, an Ad26 vector expressed the SARS-CoV-2 spike of the Wuhan strain. The assay was immunoSEQ multiplex PCR, and TCRdb's table has in-frame clones only and misses some. This sample has some 340,000 clones, with about 82% found just once. The CDR3 sequence is 17 residues long. Looked up from germline, CDR1 is SGDLS and CDR2 is YYNGEE. The V and J ends lost 3 bases and 7 bases, in that order; junction bases with no gene match: 9.

Sequences were derived from peripheral blood, sampled in a trial of Ad26.COV2.S vaccine versus placebo. The chain links TRBV9 to TRBJ2-2; 13 bases match TRBD2. The receptor's source is a person between 18 and 60 years old who received the Ad26.COV2.S COVID-19 vaccine or a placebo. CDR3 in DNA: TGTGCCAGCAGCGGCCACCGGGGACTAGCGGGGAGCGGGGAGCTGTTTTTT. It codes for CASSGHRGLAGSGELFF.